These T cell receptor beta chains were read from a single sample in a study of technical replicates of blood from several donors. Assay: immunoSEQ multiplex PCR; the TCRdb copy retains only in-frame clones and omits some. The sample carries about 59,000 clones, over 85% recorded once. Sequenced: PBMCs. All receptors come from a human donor in good health. Some clones in this sample may be carry-over from other donors' samples. The CDR3 runs from the conserved cysteine through the conserved F or W. D genes are given only for firm matches. For some rows the clone size is stated as once, few or many, or as a class when expanded; others skip it.

D gene	J gene	V gene	clone size	CDR3 DNA	CDR3 protein
TRBD2	TRBJ2-5	TRBV19	once	TGTGCCAGTACCACGGGACTAGCGAAGGGAGAGACCCAGTACTTC	CASTTGLAKGETQYF
TRBD1	TRBJ1-1	TRBV7-9	.	TGTGCCAGCAGCCGACAGGGGAACACTGAAGCTTTCTTT	CASSRQGNTEAFF
TRBD2	TRBJ2-7	TRBV5-6	.	TGTGCCAGCAGCCCCCGTGGGGGAGGGGAGCAGTACTTC	CASSPRGGGEQYF
.	TRBJ1-5	TRBV27	.	TGTGCCAGCAGTTTATCGGTCGGTCAGCCCCAGCATTTT	CASSLSVGQPQHF
.	TRBJ2-5	TRBV20-1	.	TGCAGTGTGGTCGGAGCGGAGACCCAGTACTTC	CSVVGAETQYF
TRBD2	TRBJ2-5	TRBV7-3	.	TGTGCCAGCAGCTTACTCAGCGGGGGCCAAGAGACCCAGTACTTC	CASSLLSGGQETQYF
.	TRBJ2-7	TRBV5-1	.	TGCGCCAGCAGCTTGTCGTACAGTTTGGGCTACGAGCAGTACTTC	CASSLSYSLGYEQYF
.	TRBJ1-2	TRBV28	.	TGTGCCAGCTATCTGGGGGGCTATGGCTACACCTTC	CASYLGGYGYTF
.	TRBJ1-2	TRBV5-6	.	TGTGCCAGCAGTGCCGACAGTTCTAACTATGGCTACACCTTC	CASSADSSNYGYTF
TRBD2	TRBJ2-1	TRBV5-6	.	TGTGCCAGCAGCTCTCGGGGGGTCCCCTCCTACAATGAGCAGTTCTTC	CASSSRGVPSYNEQFF
.	TRBJ2-5	TRBV2	.	TGTGCCAGCAGTATCAGGGGAAAGTTAGAGACCCAGTACTTC	CASSIRGKLETQYF
.	TRBJ1-6	TRBV27	once	TGTGCCAGCAGTTTATACGGGGGTAAGGGTTCACCCCTCCACTTT	CASSLYGGKGSPLHF
.	TRBJ2-3	TRBV7-5	.	TGTGTCAGAAGCTTATCTCGTACAGATACGCAGTATTTT	CVRSLSRTDTQYF
.	TRBJ2-7	TRBV6-1	.	TGTGCCAGCAGGACGACTGGAAGTAGCTCCTACGAGCAGTACTTC	CASRTTGSSSYEQYF
TRBD2	TRBJ2-7	TRBV9	.	TGTGCCAGCAGCGTTGGTGGTCTAGCGGGAGACGAGCAGTACTTC	CASSVGGLAGDEQYF
.	TRBJ2-3	TRBV2	.	TGTGCCAGCCAGGGTCGCGGCACAGATACGCAGTATTTT	CASQGRGTDTQYF
TRBD1	TRBJ1-1	TRBV7-9	.	TGTGCCAGCAGATCGACAGGGACTGAAGCTTTCTTT	CASRSTGTEAFF
.	TRBJ2-7	TRBV4-3	.	TGCGCCAGCAGCCAAGATTGGGGGGACTACGAGCAGTACTTC	CASSQDWGDYEQYF
.	TRBJ1-1	TRBV6-5	medium-sized	TGTGCCAGCAGTTGGGGGCGTGAAGCTTTCTTT	CASSWGREAFF
.	TRBJ2-5	TRBV28	.	TGTGCCAGTTGGAACAGAGGAGGGGAGACCCAGTACTTC	CASWNRGGETQYF
.	TRBJ2-5	TRBV29-1	.	TGCAGCGTTCAAGGGCCCGGGGAGACCCAGTACTTC	CSVQGPGETQYF
.	TRBJ1-2	TRBV6-1	.	TGTGCCAGCAGTGCACAGGGCTATGGCTACACCTTC	CASSAQGYGYTF
TRBD2	TRBJ2-5	TRBV6-5	once	TGTGCCAGCAAAATCACGTCGGGGGGGGAAAAGACCCAGTACTTC	CASKITSGGEKTQYF
.	TRBJ2-6	TRBV28	.	TGTGCCAGCAGTTCGCCGGTTAACTCTGGGGCCAACGTCCTGACTTTC	CASSSPVNSGANVLTF
.	TRBJ2-5	TRBV12-5	.	TGTGCTAGTGGTTTGGTAACGGTATCCGGGGAGACCCAGTACTTC	CASGLVTVSGETQYF
TRBD2	TRBJ2-1	TRBV6-5	.	TGTGCCAGCAGTCCGACTAGCGGGTACAATGAGCAGTTCTTC	CASSPTSGYNEQFF
TRBD1	TRBJ1-2	TRBV4-1	once	TGCGCCAGCAGCCAAGTCTTAGTCGCGCAGGGGGCGGGCTATGGCTACACCTTC	CASSQVLVAQGAGYGYTF
.	TRBJ2-1	TRBV9	.	TGTGCCAGCAGCGTGTCGGGGGAGCCGGGGACTGAGCAGTTCTTC	CASSVSGEPGTEQFF
.	TRBJ1-2	TRBV11-2	once	TGTGCCAGCAGCTTAGATCCAGGGCGTTATGGCTACACCTTC	CASSLDPGRYGYTF
.	TRBJ1-2	TRBV7-2	once	TGTGCCAGCAGCTCAGAGGTTGACTATGGCTACACCTTC	CASSSEVDYGYTF
TRBD2	TRBJ2-1	TRBV19	.	TGTGCCAGTAGTCCCTGGGAGGGCGAGCAGTTCTTC	CASSPWEGEQFF
.	TRBJ1-1	TRBV6-5	.	TGTGCCACAACGAACTCCATGAACACTGAAGCTTTCTTT	CATTNSMNTEAFF
.	TRBJ1-2	TRBV6-6	.	TGTGCCAGCAGCCCGGACGAAAGGGGTGGCTACACCTTC	CASSPDERGGYTF
.	TRBJ1-2	TRBV2	.	TGTGCCAGCAGTGAGCAGGGTTACTATGGCTACACCTTC	CASSEQGYYGYTF
TRBD1	TRBJ1-5	TRBV7-9	few	TGTGCCAGCAGCTTACAGACAGGGGGCGGCAATCAGCCCCAGCATTTT	CASSLQTGGGNQPQHF
.	TRBJ2-1	TRBV18	few	TGTGCCAGTGCCTGGGCAGGGGTCTCCTACAATGAGCAGTTCTTC	CASAWAGVSYNEQFF
TRBD2	TRBJ2-7	TRBV19	.	TGTGCCAGTAGTTCCCCGGGACTAGCCACATACGATTTGGAGCAGTACTTC	CASSSPGLATYDLEQYF
.	TRBJ1-2	TRBV7-8	.	TGTGCCAGCAGCGCGGACAGAAACTATGGCTACACCTTC	CASSADRNYGYTF
.	TRBJ2-3	TRBV11-2	once	TGTGCCAGCAGCTTTTTAGGGCAGGGCGCAGATACGCAGTATTTT	CASSFLGQGADTQYF
.	TRBJ2-7	TRBV18	.	TGTGCCAGCTCACCGATTCGGGACACCGAGCAGTACTTC	CASSPIRDTEQYF
TRBD1	TRBJ2-5	TRBV30	.	TGTGCCTGGAGCGTTGTCGGGACAGGGCAAGAGACCCAGTACTTC	CAWSVVGTGQETQYF
.	TRBJ2-7	TRBV15	.	TGTGCCACCAGCAGAGATAGGGGAAGGAACGAGCAGTACTTC	CATSRDRGRNEQYF
TRBD1	TRBJ1-3	TRBV4-3	.	TGCGCCAGCAGCCAGGAAACAGGGGTCGGAAACACCATATATTTT	CASSQETGVGNTIYF
TRBD1	TRBJ1-2	TRBV14	.	TGTGCCAGCAGCCAAAGGCGACAGGGGGTCTATGGCTACACCTTC	CASSQRRQGVYGYTF
.	TRBJ1-1	TRBV5-4	.	TGTGCCAGCAGCGCCGAGCCTTACACTGAAGCTTTCTTT	CASSAEPYTEAFF
.	TRBJ1-1	TRBV19	.	TGTGCCACCTCCCAACACCGCGGGGTCGGCGGCATGAACACTGAAGCTTTCTTT	CATSQHRGVGGMNTEAFF
.	TRBJ1-2	TRBV5-5	.	TGTGCCAGCAGCTTGGAGGCAGGGGTTAACTATGGCTACACCTTC	CASSLEAGVNYGYTF
.	TRBJ1-6	TRBV29-1	.	TGCAGCGTTAGTCGGGGGAAAAATTCACCCCTCCACTTT	CSVSRGKNSPLHF
.	TRBJ2-7	TRBV6-5	.	TGTGCCAGCGGGGCCGTCCACGAGCAGTACTTC	CASGAVHEQYF
TRBD2	TRBJ2-1	TRBV4-3	.	TGCGCCAGCAGCCTAGGCGTGAGGGCGGGAGGGTACAATGAGCAGTTCTTC	CASSLGVRAGGYNEQFF
TRBD2	TRBJ2-3	TRBV15	.	TGTGCCACCAGCCCCCTTCGGGGGGCAGATACGCAGTATTTT	CATSPLRGADTQYF
.	TRBJ1-2	TRBV30	.	TGTGCCTGGAAGAGTCTGGGAGAGTTAAACTATGGCTACACCTTC	CAWKSLGELNYGYTF
.	TRBJ1-2	TRBV4-2	.	TGTGCCAGCAGCCAAGTCGGCCTGGTGGCAGGGTCGTTGGTCTATGGCTACACCTTC	CASSQVGLVAGSLVYGYTF
.	TRBJ2-1	TRBV6-5	.	TGTGCCAGCAGTTACGAGCTAGGTCTCAATGAGCAGTTCTTC	CASSYELGLNEQFF